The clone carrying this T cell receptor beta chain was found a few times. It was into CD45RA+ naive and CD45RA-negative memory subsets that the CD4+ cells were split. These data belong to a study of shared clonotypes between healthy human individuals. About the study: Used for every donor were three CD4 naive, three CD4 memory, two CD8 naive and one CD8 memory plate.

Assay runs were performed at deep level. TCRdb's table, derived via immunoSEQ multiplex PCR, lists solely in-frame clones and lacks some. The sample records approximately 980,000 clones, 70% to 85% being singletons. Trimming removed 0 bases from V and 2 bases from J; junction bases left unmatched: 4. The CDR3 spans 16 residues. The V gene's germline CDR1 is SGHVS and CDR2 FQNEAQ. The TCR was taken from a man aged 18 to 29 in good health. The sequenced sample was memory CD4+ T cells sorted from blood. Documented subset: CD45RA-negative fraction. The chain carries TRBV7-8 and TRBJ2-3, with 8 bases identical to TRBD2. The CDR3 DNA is TGTGCCAGCAGCTTAGCGGCTAGCGGGTCCACAGATACGCAGTATTTT. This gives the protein CASSLAASGSTDTQYF. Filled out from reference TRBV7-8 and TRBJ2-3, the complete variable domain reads GAGVSQSPRYKVAKRGQDVALRCDPISGHVSLFWYQQALGQGPEFLTYFQNEAQLDKSGLPSDRFFAERPEGSVSTLKIQRTQQEDSAVYLCASSLAASGSTDTQYFGPGTRLTVL.